Below, 9 T cell receptor beta chains from the same sample are listed, as sequenced in a study of blood T cell repertoires in COVID-19. The table came from immunoSEQ multiplex PCR; TCRdb's copy has only in-frame clones and leaves some out. The sample holds around 300,000 clones; over 80% are singletons and the top ten take roughly 3.7%. Sequencing was carried out using peripheral blood. All receptors derive from a woman in her forties with acute or convalescent COVID-19.

The chain has TRBV30 and TRBJ1-5, with 11 nucleotides matching TRBD1. The germline V gene encodes CDR1 GTSNPN and CDR2 SVGIG (reference sequence). This CDR3 is 15 amino acids long. J was trimmed by 5 bases and V by 2 bases; bases with no gene match: 5. The CDR3 here is CAWSTDRGLDQPQHF. CDR3 sequence (DNA): TGTGCCTGGAGTACGGACAGGGGGCTTGATCAGCCCCAGCATTTT.

This clone was picked up a small number of times. V usage is TRBV6-6 and J usage is TRBJ1-5; D gene uncertain. The CDR3 consists of 17 residues. The germline V and J ends were trimmed by 6 bases and 0 bases, with 18 bases remaining between them. Germline CDR1 is MNHNY and CDR2 is SVGAGI (reference sequence). CDR3 amino acids: CASSRTEGTYSNQPQHF. CDR3 sequence (DNA): TGTGCCAGCAGCCGAACGGAGGGAACATATAGCAATCAGCCCCAGCATTTT.

The chain is built from TRBV5-1 and TRBJ1-6; tentatively, D is TRBD1 (5 bases). Germline CDR1 SGHRS, CDR2 YFSETQ. The CDR3 is 17 amino acids. Trimming removed 0 bases from V and 7 bases from J, with 17 bases in between. The CDR3 bases are TGCGCCAGCAGCTTGGAGGGACTCAGCTCTGGGAATTCACCCCTCCACTTT. Translating it yields CASSLEGLSSGNSPLHF.

The CDR3 loop reads CASSAVAGKDYTF. Here the CDR3 DNA reads TGTGCCAGCAGCGCGGTGGCAGGTAAGGACTACACCTTC. The chain couples TRBV9 to TRBJ1-2; D unresolved. The CDR3 totals 13 residues. The germline gives CDR1 SGDLS, CDR2 YYNGEE. The ends were cut back, 3 bases at V and 10 bases at J, with 16 bases in the middle.

This clone was recorded only once. The CDR3 loop reads CASSEDFYEQYV. CDR3 coding DNA: TGTGCCAGCAGTGAGGACTTTTACGAGCAGTACGTC. The V gene is TRBV6-1, the J gene TRBJ2-7; possibly TRBD2 for D (5 bases). CDR1 is MNHNS, CDR2 SASEGT, per germline. CDR3 length: 12 residues. V shed 3 bases and J shed 4 bases, with 7 bases lying between them.

Only one count was recorded for this clone. The V gene is TRBV6-5, the J gene TRBJ1-2; TRBD1 matches 8 bases. J was trimmed by 5 bases and V by 5 bases; bases with no gene match: 7. This CDR3 region has 14 residues. Germline V CDR1 and CDR2: MNHEY, SVGAGI. Here the CDR3 reads CASSPGGEEYGYTF. CDR3 DNA sequence: TGTGCCAGCAGTCCAGGGGGCGAGGAATATGGCTACACCTTC.

This sequence joins TRBV19 and TRBJ1-2; weak D call: TRBD1 (5 bases). Per germline, CDR1 LNHDA and CDR2 SQIVND (reference sequence). Trimming removed 3 bases from V and 5 bases from J, with 19 bases in between. The CDR3 is made up of 16 amino acids. The CDR3 protein is CASSIRRAGPFYGYTF. The CDR3 coding sequence is TGTGCCAGTAGTATCAGGAGAGCAGGGCCGTTTTATGGCTACACCTTC.

CDR3 coding DNA: TGTGCCAGCAGACGACAGGGTCATCAGCCCCAGCATTTT. It translates to CASRRQGHQPQHF. The chain combines TRBV2 with TRBJ1-5, with 7 bases identical to TRBD1. V lost 6 bases to trimming and J lost 5 bases; unmatched junction nucleotides: 4. Germline V gene lookup returns CDR1 SNHLY and CDR2 FYNNEI. This CDR3 region has 13 residues.

With respect to this clone: Other nucleotide sequences from this sample produce the same CDR3. The chain carries TRBV12-3 or TRBV12-4 and TRBJ1-2; TRBD1 matches 10 bases. CDR3 length: 13 residues. The V gene end was trimmed by 6 bases and the J gene end by 2 bases; junction bases not matched to a gene: 0. The CDR3 reads CASRGQGNYGYTF. CDR3 coding DNA: TGTGCCAGCAGGGGACAGGGGAACTATGGCTACACCTTC.